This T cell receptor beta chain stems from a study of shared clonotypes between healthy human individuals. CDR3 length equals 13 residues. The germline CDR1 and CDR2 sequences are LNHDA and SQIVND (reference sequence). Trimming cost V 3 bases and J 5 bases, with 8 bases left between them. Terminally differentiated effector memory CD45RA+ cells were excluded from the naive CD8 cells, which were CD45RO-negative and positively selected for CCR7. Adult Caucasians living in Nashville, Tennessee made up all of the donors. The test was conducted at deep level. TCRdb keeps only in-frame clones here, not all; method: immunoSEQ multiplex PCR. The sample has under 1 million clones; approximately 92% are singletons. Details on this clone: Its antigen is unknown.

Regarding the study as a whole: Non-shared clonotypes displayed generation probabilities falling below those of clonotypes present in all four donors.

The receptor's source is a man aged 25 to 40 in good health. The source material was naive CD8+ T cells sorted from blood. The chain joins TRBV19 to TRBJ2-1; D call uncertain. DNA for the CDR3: TGTGCCAGTAGTATCCTTTCGGACAATGAGCAGTTCTTC. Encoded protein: CASSILSDNEQFF.